These 14 T cell receptor beta chains came from one sample sequenced in a study of T-cell reconstitution after alpha-beta-depleted transplantation in children. Unique molecular identifiers were incorporated into the prepared TCRbeta library. Using its own MiXCR run on the PCR reads, TCRdb lists one record per CDR3 protein. The sample holds some 190,000 distinct CDR3 sequences; approximately 12% are singletons and the top ten take around 14%. The sample here was PBMCs, taken before TCRalphabeta/CD19-depleted stem cell transplant. The receptors were sampled from a boy between 2 and 10 years old with acute myeloid leukemia, due to receive a stem cell transplant.

This clonotype has ten or more counts. The chain joins TRBV5-1 to TRBJ1-3; the D is unclear. The germline V gene encodes CDR1 SGHRS and CDR2 YFSETQ. Trimming stripped 0 bases from V and 5 bases from J, with 3 bases between. The CDR3 extends over 12 amino acids. The CDR3 nucleotides are TGCGCCAGCAGCTTGGACAGAAACACCATATATTTT. Amino acids: CASSLDRNTIYF.

At least ten counts were recorded for this clonotype. The chain carries TRBV11-2 and TRBJ2-7, with D perhaps matching TRBD1 or TRBD2 (6 bases each). This CDR3 contains 13 residues. The V gene's germline CDR1 is SGHAT and CDR2 FQNNGV. Deletions cut 3 bases from V and 7 bases from J, with 13 bases between. The CDR3 bases are TGTGCCAGCAGCTTCTGGGGGGCGGGGGAGCAGTACTTC. This translates into CASSFWGAGEQYF.

The V and J genes are TRBV20-1 and TRBJ2-1, with D perhaps matching TRBD2 (7 bases). The V end was cut by 6 bases, the J end by 10 bases, with 22 bases between. The germline CDR1 and CDR2 sequences are DFQATT and SNEGSKA (reference sequence). The CDR3 contains 14 residues. CDR3 sequence (DNA): TGCAGTGCCGGGCATAGCGGAGGGGGGGGCGAGCAGTTCTTC. This encodes CSAGHSGGGGEQFF.

This clonotype was picked up many times. This chain uses TRBV2 with TRBJ1-4; D uncertain. The CDR3 is made up of 16 amino acids. V was pared by 1 base and J by 4 bases, with 13 bases between. Per the germline V gene, CDR1 is SNHLY and CDR2 is FYNNEI. The chain's CDR3 is CASSEDPPSGNEKLFF. In DNA form, the CDR3 reads TGTGCCAGCAGTGAAGACCCCCCCTCGGGTAATGAAAAACTGTTTTTT.

This sequence joins TRBV2 and TRBJ2-5; 7 bases are shared with TRBD2. This CDR3 has 16 amino acids. V was pared by 2 bases and J by 1 base, with 7 bases of the junction left unmatched. Germline loops: CDR1 SNHLY, CDR2 FYNNEI. The CDR3 DNA reads as TGTGCCAGCAGTGAATTTCCTAGCGGCCTCCAAGAGACCCAGTACTTC. Translating it yields CASSEFPSGLQETQYF. The whole variable domain, filled in from reference TRBV2 and TRBJ2-5, reads EPEVTQTPSHQVTQMGQEVILRCVPISNHLYFYWYRQILGQKVEFLVSFYNNEISEKSEIFDDQFSVERPDGSNFTLKIRSTKLEDSAMYFCASSEFPSGLQETQYFGPGTRLLVL.

This clonotype was recorded at least ten times. The V and J genes are TRBV24-1 and TRBJ2-1; D possibly uses TRBD1 or TRBD2 (7 bases each). CDR1 is KGHDR, CDR2 SFDVKD, per germline. The CDR3 sequence is 14 residues long. Deletions cut 7 bases from V and 7 bases from J, with 16 bases between. The CDR3 DNA follows: TGTGCCACCAGCCTAGGCAGGGGGGGTAATGAGCAGTTCTTC. Residues: CATSLGRGGNEQFF.

The sample holds many counts of this clonotype. The genes are TRBV6-2 or TRBV6-3 and TRBJ2-7; 7 nucleotides align to TRBD1. CDR1 is MNHEY and CDR2 is SVGEGT in the germline V gene. With 4 bases clipped from V and 2 bases from J, the junction kept 14 bases outside the gene matches. This CDR3 has 17 amino acids. CDR3 amino acids: CASSFYSNRGRTYEQYV. In DNA, the CDR3 is TGTGCCAGCAGTTTCTACTCGAACAGGGGCCGTACCTACGAGCAGTACGTC.

CDR3 amino acids: CASSQDRGHTIYF. The CDR3 DNA is TGCGCCAGCAGCCAGGACAGGGGGCACACCATATATTTT. V gene TRBV4-1 combines with J gene TRBJ1-3; 11 bases are shared with TRBD1. The germline V gene encodes CDR1 MGHRA and CDR2 YSYEKL. The CDR3 runs 13 residues. V trimming: 3 bases; J trimming: 8 bases; junction bases outside the gene matches: 0.

This clonotype was counted at least ten times. J is TRBJ2-5 and V is TRBV6-5; D possibly uses TRBD1 or TRBD2 (6 bases each). Germline V gives CDR1 MNHEY, CDR2 SVGAGI. V was shortened by 5 bases and J by 4 bases, with 14 bases between the two germline ends. The CDR3 consists of 14 residues. This CDR3 is CASSLEGGPETQYF. The CDR3 DNA follows: TGTGCCAGCAGTCTGGAGGGGGGCCCAGAGACCCAGTACTTC.

In its sample, this clonotype was seen many times. The chain carries TRBV12-3 or TRBV12-4 and TRBJ1-6, with D hard to call. There are 16 residues in the CDR3. V lost 6 bases and J 1 base, leaving 13 bases between the germline ends. For the CDR3, the DNA is TGTGCCAGCAGCCGCCGCGTAGGGTCCTATAATTCACCCCTCCACTTT. Protein product: CASSRRVGSYNSPLHF.

The table lists this clonotype with many counts. The chain couples TRBV20-1 to TRBJ2-5; 9 bases match TRBD2. Germline lookup yields CDR1 DFQATT and CDR2 SNEGSKA (reference sequence). The CDR3 has 17 residues. CDR3 amino acids: CSGRNRAGGLYQETQYF. Here the CDR3 DNA reads TGCAGCGGACGAAATCGAGCGGGAGGCTTGTACCAAGAGACCCAGTACTTC.

This clonotype appeared many times. This chain uses TRBV4-1 with TRBJ2-1; a weak D match, TRBD2 (6 bases). CDR1 and CDR2 (germline): MGHRA, YSYEKL. CDR3 length: 16 amino acids. V was cut by 1 base and J by 6 bases, with 16 bases left in between. CDR3 loop: CASSQGRGLAANEQFF. The CDR3 nucleotides read TGCGCCAGCAGCCAAGGCCGGGGGTTAGCGGCCAATGAGCAGTTCTTC.

This clonotype appeared many times. DNA for the CDR3: TGCAGTGCTACCTACCCCCCTGAAGCTTTCTTT. Its translation is CSATYPPEAFF. V is TRBV20-1 and J is TRBJ1-1; no reliable D call. V was shortened by 4 bases and J by 6 bases, with 9 bases between the two germline ends. Germline CDR1 is DFQATT and CDR2 is SNEGSKA (reference sequence). The CDR3 consists of 11 residues.

Points on this clonotype: A much larger clone sits a single nucleotide away, making a read error possible. This rearrangement joins TRBV6-1 to TRBJ2-1; 9 bases line up with TRBD2. Germline CDR1 and CDR2: MNHNS and SASEGT. This CDR3 region has 16 residues. The DNA of the CDR3 is TGTGTCAGCAGCCCTTGGGGGGCTAGCGGGATTAATGAGCAGTTCTTC. Encoded protein: CVSSPWGASGINEQFF.